This T cell receptor (beta chain) was captured by sequencing in a study of T cell responses to AZD1222 COVID-19 vaccine. Study-level background: Whether given at about 4 or about 12 weeks, second doses were pooled. Findings and limits, study-wide: Only a handful of AZD1222 recipients tested seropositive at baseline. In all cases, repertoires were sampled only after the peak T cell response.

The germline V and J ends were trimmed by 1 base and 6 bases, with 10 bases remaining between them. Germline V lookup: CDR1 SGHVS, CDR2 FQNEAQ. The CDR3 extends over 15 amino acids. With respect to this clone: Its antigen is unidentified.

TCRdb keeps only in-frame clones here, not all; method: immunoSEQ multiplex PCR. The data contain 150,000 or so clones, roughly 90% of them singletons. Sequences were derived from peripheral blood, sampled on day 0 of AZD1222 vaccination. The chain links TRBV7-8 to TRBJ1-6; D possibly corresponds to TRBD1 (6 bases). This clonotype was obtained from an adult in good health. CDR3 sequence reads: CASSLEGGLNSPLHF. CDR3 sequence (DNA): TGTGCCAGCAGCTTAGAAGGGGGACTTAATTCACCCCTCCACTTT. Full variable domain (outside the CDR3, taken from reference TRBV7-8 and TRBJ1-6): GAGVSQSPRYKVAKRGQDVALRCDPISGHVSLFWYQQALGQGPEFLTYFQNEAQLDKSGLPSDRFFAERPEGSVSTLKIQRTQQEDSAVYLCASSLEGGLNSPLHFGNGTRLTVT.